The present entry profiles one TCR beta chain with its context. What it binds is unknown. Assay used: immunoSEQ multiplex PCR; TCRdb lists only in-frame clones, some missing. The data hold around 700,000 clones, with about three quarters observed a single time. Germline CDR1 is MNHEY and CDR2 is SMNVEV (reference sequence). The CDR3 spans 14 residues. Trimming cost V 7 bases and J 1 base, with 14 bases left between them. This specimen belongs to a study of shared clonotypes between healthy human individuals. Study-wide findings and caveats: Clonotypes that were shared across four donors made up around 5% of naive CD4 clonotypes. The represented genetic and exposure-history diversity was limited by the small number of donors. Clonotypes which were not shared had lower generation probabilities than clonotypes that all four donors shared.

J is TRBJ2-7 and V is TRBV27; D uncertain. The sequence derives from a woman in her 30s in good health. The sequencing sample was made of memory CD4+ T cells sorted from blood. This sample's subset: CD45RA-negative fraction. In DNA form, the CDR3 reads TGTGCCAGCAAAATCGGGTTTAGTTCCTACGAGCAGTACTTC. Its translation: CASKIGFSSYEQYF.